The clone carrying this TCR beta chain was counted a few times. Its specificity is not known. Germline CDR1 reads LGHNA; CDR2 reads YSLEER. This CDR3 is built from 15 residues. V lost 0 bases to trimming and J lost 8 bases; unmatched junction nucleotides: 3. This entry is derived from a study of beta chain features in type 1 diabetes. Expressed TCRB transcripts were sequenced because the entire RNA isolate underwent reverse transcription. Sequencing was performed with immunoSEQ multiplex PCR; in TCRdb, only in-frame clones are kept and a portion is missing. The sample yields 150,000 to 190,000 clones, 11% seen once. Study outcomes and limitations: More deletions and fewer insertions at VDJ junctions were seen in type 1 diabetes patients. Cells with high TCR expression could be over-represented when cDNA is sequenced.

A CD45RO/CCR7/CD25/CD127/CD95/CD27 panel sorted naive, central memory, regulatory and stem cell-like memory CD4+ cells. The chain uses TRBV4-3 and TRBJ2-1; 11 nucleotides line up with TRBD2. The sample consisted of central memory CD4+ T cells from blood. This TCR derives from a man aged 18 to 35 in good health. The chain's CDR3 is CASSQDASGGYEQFF. The CDR3 nucleotides are TGCGCCAGCAGCCAAGATGCTAGCGGGGGGTATGAGCAGTTCTTC.